The 24 T cell receptor beta chains below all came from one sample that was sequenced in a study of CD8 T cells in ankylosing spondylitis. One entry per CDR3 protein results from TCRdb running MiXCR on the 5' RACE reads. The sample lists hundreds of thousands of distinct CDR3 sequences, more than 25% occurring once. Material for sequencing was blood, either unsorted or a sorted T cell fraction (not recorded which). These receptors all stem from a male donor with ankylosing spondylitis or in good health (not recorded which).

This clonotype was counted at least ten times. This rearrangement joins TRBV27 to TRBJ2-7; TRBD1 might be the D (7 bases). The germline V and J ends were trimmed by 3 bases and 6 bases, with 27 bases remaining between them. The CDR3 consists of 18 residues. Germline V CDR1 and CDR2: MNHEY, SMNVEV (reference sequence). CDR3 sequence reads: CASSFRGQGGRGRGEQYF. DNA for the CDR3: TGTGCCAGCAGTTTTAGGGGGCAGGGGGGCCGGGGCCGTGGCGAGCAGTACTTC.

The chain carries TRBV7-6 and TRBJ2-2; 8 bases are a match to TRBD2. The V and J ends lost 5 bases and 6 bases, in that order; junction bases with no gene match: 2. CDR1 and CDR2 from the germline V gene are SGHVS and FNYEAQ. The CDR3 runs to 13 residues. The CDR3 sequence: CASSTTSAGELFF. As DNA, the CDR3 is TGTGCCAGCAGCACGACTAGCGCCGGGGAGCTGTTTTTT. Full variable domain (remainder filled in from reference TRBV7-6 and TRBJ2-2): GAGVSQSPRYKVTKRGQDVALRCDPISGHVSLYWYRQALGQGPEFLTYFNYEAQQDKSGLPNDRFSAERPEGSISTLTIQRTEQRDSAMYRCASSTTSAGELFFGEGSRLTVL.

V gene TRBV6-1 combines with J gene TRBJ2-3; 7 bases fit TRBD1. The CDR3 loop spans 14 amino acids. V gave up 3 bases and J gave up 9 bases; unmatched junction bases: 9. The germline V gene has CDR1 MNHNS and CDR2 SASEGT. CDR3 amino acids: CASSDVVTGDTQYF. The CDR3 nucleotides read TGTGCCAGCAGTGATGTGGTAACAGGGGACACGCAGTATTTT.

The chain recombines TRBV6-1 with TRBJ2-5, with 9 nucleotides matching TRBD1. Germline CDR1 reads MNHNS; CDR2 reads SASEGT. V trimming: 6 bases; J trimming: 5 bases; junction bases outside the gene matches: 10. The CDR3 is made up of 15 amino acids. In DNA, the CDR3 is TGTGCCAGCAGGATCACAGGGGGCCCGGGTGAGACCCAGTACTTC. As protein: CASRITGGPGETQYF.

This clonotype was counted only a few times. This chain connects TRBV29-1 to TRBJ2-1, with D tentatively TRBD2 (5 bases). The CDR3 sequence is 19 residues long. V was clipped by 0 bases and J by 0 bases, with 21 bases between them. CDR1 is SQVTM, CDR2 ANQGSEA, per germline. CDR3 residues: CSVEDREILGEYSYNEQFF. The CDR3 DNA is TGCAGCGTTGAAGATCGGGAAATTCTTGGCGAGTACTCCTACAATGAGCAGTTCTTC.

This clonotype was recorded at least ten times. The chain combines TRBV6-2 or TRBV6-3 with TRBJ2-7; 12 bases match TRBD2. There are 16 residues in the CDR3. The V gene end was trimmed by 5 bases and the J gene end by 2 bases; junction bases not matched to a gene: 7. Germline loops: CDR1 MNHEY, CDR2 SVGEGT. CDR3: CASSPLRTSGTYEQYF. As DNA, the CDR3 is TGTGCCAGCAGTCCTCTCAGGACTAGCGGGACCTACGAGCAGTACTTC.

V and J are TRBV29-1 and TRBJ2-1; TRBD2 agrees at 8 bases. CDR3 length: 15 amino acids. Per germline, CDR1 SQVTM and CDR2 ANQGSEA. Losses at the gene ends were 0 bases for V and 5 bases for J; bases not matched to a gene: 6. The CDR3 DNA sequence: TGCAGCGTTGAAGAGCGGACTAGCAGAGACAATGAGCAGTTCTTC. Its protein product is CSVEERTSRDNEQFF.

A remark on this clonotype: This may stem from a read error, because a much larger clone lies one nucleotide away. This chain joins TRBV4-1 and TRBJ1-1, with D possibly being TRBD1 (6 bases). The CDR3 is made up of 14 amino acids. V was trimmed by 4 bases and J by 1 base, leaving 10 bases between them. Germline V CDR1 and CDR2: MGHRA, YSYEKL. CDR3 sequence (DNA): TGCGCCAGCAGCCGACAGGCACAGAACACTGAAGCTTTCTTT. Its translation is CASSRQAQNTEAFF.

About this clonotype itself: This could be a read error, since a much larger clone is one nucleotide away. The chain has TRBV5-1 and TRBJ2-7, with D perhaps matching TRBD2 (5 bases). This CDR3 has 14 residues. The germline V gene has CDR1 SGHRS and CDR2 YFSETQ. The CDR3 nucleotides are TGCGCCAGCAGGAGGCTAGCCCAGACCTACGGGCAGTACTTC. It translates to CASRRLAQTYGQYF.

The chain recombines TRBV6-1 with TRBJ2-7; 7 bases are a match to TRBD2. After removal of 5 bases from V and 7 bases from J, the junction contained 11 bases not matched to a gene. Germline CDR1 MNHNS, CDR2 SASEGT. This CDR3 is 14 amino acids long. The CDR3 nucleotides are TGTGCCAGCAGTCCGGTCGGGCGGGAGTGGGAGCAGTACTTC. It codes for CASSPVGREWEQYF.

J is TRBJ2-5 and V is TRBV20-1; D may be TRBD2 (5 bases). V lost 1 base and J lost 0, with 15 bases in between. The germline CDR1 and CDR2 sequences are DFQATT and SNEGSKA (reference sequence). There are 16 residues in the CDR3. This chain's CDR3 is CSARGGVENDQETQYF. CDR3 nucleotide sequence: TGCAGTGCTAGAGGGGGAGTAGAGAACGACCAAGAGACCCAGTACTTC.

This clonotype was detected many times. The rearrangement links TRBV7-2 to TRBJ2-1; a weak D match, TRBD2 (6 bases). CDR1 is SGHTA and CDR2 is FQGNSA in the germline V gene. This CDR3 spans 15 amino acids. V was pared by 2 bases and J by 4 bases, with 12 bases between. CDR3 in DNA: TGTGCCAGCAGCTTACGGGCGGGGAAATACAATGAGCAGTTCTTC. This translates into CASSLRAGKYNEQFF.

This clonotype was counted at least ten times. V gene TRBV20-1 combines with J gene TRBJ1-5; D is unresolved. The CDR3 has 14 residues. Germline CDR1 is DFQATT and CDR2 is SNEGSKA (reference sequence). With 6 bases removed from V and 1 base from J, the gap between germline ends came to 13 bases. The CDR3 DNA reads TGCAGTGCCCGGGAACCGAAGAGCAATCAGCCCCAGCATTTT. The encoded protein is CSAREPKSNQPQHF.

This clonotype was counted ten times or more. The chain has TRBV24-1 and TRBJ2-7; no clear D. Germline V CDR1 and CDR2: KGHDR, SFDVKD. V was trimmed by 0 bases and J by 7 bases, leaving 6 bases between them. The CDR3 covers 12 residues. CDR3 DNA sequence: TGTGCCACCAGTGATTTGGGGAATGAGCAGTACTTC. Translated, it gives CATSDLGNEQYF.

This clonotype showed up just once. This may stem from a read error, because a much larger clone lies one nucleotide away. The chain uses TRBV10-3 and TRBJ1-5, with D unclear. The CDR3 is 13 amino acids. Germline V gene lookup returns CDR1 ENHRY and CDR2 SYGVKD. V lost 1 base, J lost 3 bases, and 4 bases lay in between. CDR3 residues: CAISEFTNQPQHF. The CDR3, as DNA: TGTGCCATCAGTGAGTTTACCAATCAGCCCCAGCATTTT.

Turning to this clonotype: A much larger clone differs by one base, so this may be a read error. The chain couples TRBV3-1 to TRBJ1-2, with D perhaps matching TRBD1 (5 bases). This CDR3 spans 16 amino acids. Germline CDR1 and CDR2: LGHDT and YNNKEL (reference sequence). Between the trimmed V and J ends, which lost 6 bases and 5 bases, there was a span of 22 bases. The DNA of the CDR3 is TGTGCCAGCAGGTCGTCAACAGGAAGAGTGAGATATGGCTACACCTTC. Translating it yields CASRSSTGRVRYGYTF.

This clonotype was observed a few times. This chain uses TRBV7-2 with TRBJ2-3; D may be TRBD2 (6 bases). Trimming stripped 1 base from V and 8 bases from J, with 19 bases between. In germline, CDR1 is SGHTA, CDR2 FQGNSA. There are 16 residues in the CDR3. In DNA, the CDR3 is TGTGCCAGCAGCTTAGGACTAGTAGTCCCGTCAGCTACGCAGTATTTT. Its translation is CASSLGLVVPSATQYF.

This clonotype has a count of ten or more. This chain connects TRBV4-1 to TRBJ2-7; D remains ambiguous. The CDR3 spans 14 residues. V lost 4 bases and J lost 1, with 11 bases in between. The germline CDR1 and CDR2 sequences are MGHRA and YSYEKL. The CDR3, as DNA: TGCGCCAGCAGCCGAGTGGGATCTTCCTACGAGCAGTACTTC. It yields the protein CASSRVGSSYEQYF.

This clonotype was recorded a few times. The chain uses TRBV11-2 and TRBJ2-5, with TRBD2 matching over 7 bases. The germline CDR1 and CDR2 sequences are SGHAT and FQNNGV. The CDR3 loop spans 15 amino acids. With V trimmed by 5 bases and J by 2 bases, 8 bases remained unmatched. CDR3 protein: CASSQGGGLQETQYF. In nucleotides, the CDR3 is TGTGCCAGCAGCCAGGGCGGGGGATTACAAGAGACCCAGTACTTC.

This clonotype was seen more than once but under ten times. The CDR3 region has the DNA TGCAGTGCTAGTAGGGGACTCTACGAGCAGTACTTC. This sequence encodes CSASRGLYEQYF. The chain uses TRBV20-1 and TRBJ2-7, with a possible D match to TRBD2 (6 bases). The ends were cut back, 3 bases at V and 3 bases at J, with 9 bases in the middle. In germline, CDR1 is DFQATT, CDR2 SNEGSKA (reference sequence). The CDR3 extends over 12 amino acids.

The table lists this clonotype with a few counts. The genes are TRBV20-1 and TRBJ2-3; D not resolved. Germline values: CDR1 DFQATT, CDR2 SNEGSKA (reference sequence). The CDR3 extends over 13 amino acids. V lost 5 bases to trimming and J lost 6 bases, with 15 bases between them. In DNA, the CDR3 is TGCAGTGCTGAGTTCGCCGTTAGTGATACGCAGTATTTT. Its protein product is CSAEFAVSDTQYF.

This clonotype is categorized as medium-sized (0.01 to 0.1%). V is TRBV20-1 and J is TRBJ2-1; 7 nucleotides match TRBD2. The CDR3 length is 16 residues. Germline V gene data show CDR1 as DFQATT and CDR2 as SNEGSKA (reference sequence). Germline trimming cut 5 bases from V and 7 bases from J; bases unmatched to any gene: 17. This CDR3 reads CSASPAGLTLGNEQFF. The DNA of the CDR3 is TGCAGTGCTTCGCCCGCGGGACTAACTCTCGGAAATGAGCAGTTCTTC.

This clonotype was seen repeatedly, ten times or more. This chain joins TRBV4-1 and TRBJ1-3; D is undetermined. Germline CDR1 reads MGHRA; CDR2 reads YSYEKL. CDR3 length: 16 amino acids. V lost 3 bases and J 0 bases, leaving 12 bases between the germline ends. CDR3 nucleotide sequence: TGCGCCAGCAGCCAGGAAAACACACTCTCTGGAAACACCATATATTTT. It translates to CASSQENTLSGNTIYF.

In its sample, this clonotype was seen a few times. The genes are TRBV20-1 and TRBJ2-6; D is unclear. The V and J ends lost 2 bases and 1 base respectively, with 9 bases between them. Germline CDR1 reads DFQATT; CDR2 reads SNEGSKA (reference sequence). This CDR3 comprises 15 residues. Written as DNA, the CDR3 is TGCAGTGCTAGACCCACAGCTTCTGGGGCCAACGTCCTGACTTTC. Protein product: CSARPTASGANVLTF.